These 9 T cell receptor beta chains were sequenced from one sample in a study of T-cell reconstitution after alpha-beta-depleted transplantation in children. The TCRbeta library was prepared with unique molecular identifiers. MiXCR, run by TCRdb on the PCR reads, gives a single entry per CDR3 protein. This table has some 200,000 distinct CDR3 sequences, about a tenth appearing once. Specimen: PBMCs from the stem cell graft donor, collected from the stem cell graft. The source is a human donor who donated a stem cell graft to a child with acute lymphoblastic leukemia.

This clonotype was picked up many times. V is TRBV20-1 and J is TRBJ2-7, with D hard to call. The V gene lost 1 base and the J gene lost 0 bases, with 7 bases spanning the gap. This CDR3 has 13 residues. Germline V lookup: CDR1 DFQATT, CDR2 SNEGSKA (reference sequence). CDR3 protein: CSARGTHSYEQYF. CDR3 nucleotides: TGCAGTGCTAGAGGGACGCACTCCTACGAGCAGTACTTC.

This clonotype was seen a handful of times. The chain employs TRBV6-4 and TRBJ2-3; maybe TRBD1 (5 bases). V shed 6 bases and J shed 0 bases, with 22 bases lying between them. The length of the CDR3 is 18 residues. The germline V gene has CDR1 MRHNA and CDR2 SNTAGT. The CDR3 DNA is TGTGCCAGCAGCCTATTCCACAGGACGGTTTCTAGCACAGATACGCAGTATTTT. This gives the protein CASSLFHRTVSSTDTQYF.

This clonotype showed up just a few times. The J gene is TRBJ1-5, the V gene TRBV6-1; TRBD1 is a possible D gene (6 bases). This CDR3 spans 18 amino acids. Germline-derived CDR1 and CDR2 are MNHNS and SASEGT. Trimming left V 6 bases short and J 0 bases short, with 21 bases between. This chain's CDR3 is CASRRVPGHGFSNQPQHF. CDR3 coding DNA: TGTGCCAGCAGGAGAGTGCCGGGACACGGATTTAGCAATCAGCCCCAGCATTTT.

This clonotype was detected only a few times. The chain employs TRBV5-6 and TRBJ2-3; no firm D call. Trimming took 4 bases from V and 1 from J, leaving 10 bases between them. Germline CDR1 is SGHDT and CDR2 is YYEEEE. The CDR3 length is 14 residues. The CDR3 coding sequence is TGTGCCAGCAGCCCGCTATCTCGCACAGATACGCAGTATTTT. It is translated as CASSPLSRTDTQYF.

This clonotype occurred a few times. This chain links TRBV7-9 with TRBJ1-1, with D unclear. Germline CDR1 SEHNR, CDR2 FQNEAQ (reference sequence). The V end lost 0 bases, the J end lost 7 bases, and 9 bases lay between the germline ends. The CDR3 extends over 13 amino acids. In DNA form, the CDR3 reads TGTGCCAGCAGCTTAGCGGAGGGAGTTGAAGCTTTCTTT. The encoded protein is CASSLAEGVEAFF.

This clonotype was picked up a small number of times. The chain employs TRBV27 and TRBJ2-2; D might be TRBD2 (6 bases). CDR3 length: 16 amino acids. V dropped 6 bases and J dropped 1 base, with 15 bases sitting between them. The germline V gene has CDR1 MNHEY and CDR2 SMNVEV (reference sequence). The CDR3 nucleotides are TGTGCCAGCAGATGGGGTTGGGGGGTGAACACCGGGGAGCTGTTTTTT. This translates into CASRWGWGVNTGELFF.

The table lists this clonotype with a few counts. The gene calls are TRBV10-3 and TRBJ2-7; D is uncertain. This CDR3 comprises 14 residues. Trimming pared 4 bases from V and 2 bases from J, leaving 12 bases between. Germline V gene data show CDR1 as ENHRY and CDR2 as SYGVKD. CDR3 sequence (DNA): TGTGCCATCAGTGCCCCGCCAGCAACCTACGAGCAGTACTTC. Amino acids: CAISAPPATYEQYF.

This clonotype was observed a few times. This chain joins TRBV29-1 and TRBJ1-2; D is unresolved. The germline V gene has CDR1 SQVTM and CDR2 ANQGSEA. V was clipped by 7 bases and J by 3 bases, with 24 bases between them. This CDR3 has 16 residues. The CDR3 DNA is TGCAGCGATTTAGGTTTGCAGTCCCTAGCGGACTATGGCTACACCTTC. It translates to CSDLGLQSLADYGYTF.

There are many counts of this clonotype. The chain combines TRBV3-1 with TRBJ2-3, with TRBD2 matching over 15 bases. CDR1 LGHDT and CDR2 YNNKEL come from the germline V gene (reference sequence). V lost 2 bases and J lost 1; bases outside the gene matches: 13. CDR3 length: 21 amino acids. The CDR3 bases are TGTGCCAGCAGCCAATTATCCGGACTAGCGGGGGGGCGGGTAGGCACAGATACGCAGTATTTT. Amino acids: CASSQLSGLAGGRVGTDTQYF.